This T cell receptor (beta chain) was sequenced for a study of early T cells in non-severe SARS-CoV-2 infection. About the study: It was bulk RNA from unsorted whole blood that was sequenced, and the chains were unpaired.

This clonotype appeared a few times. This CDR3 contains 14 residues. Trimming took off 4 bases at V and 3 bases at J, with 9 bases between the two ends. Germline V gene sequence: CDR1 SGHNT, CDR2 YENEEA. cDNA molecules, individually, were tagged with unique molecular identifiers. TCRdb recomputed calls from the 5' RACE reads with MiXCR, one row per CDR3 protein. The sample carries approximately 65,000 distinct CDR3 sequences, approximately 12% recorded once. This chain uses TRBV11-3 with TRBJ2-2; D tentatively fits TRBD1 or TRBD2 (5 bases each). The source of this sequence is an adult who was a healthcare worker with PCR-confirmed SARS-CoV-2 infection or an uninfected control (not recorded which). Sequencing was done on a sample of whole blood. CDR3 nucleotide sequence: TGTGCCAGCAGCTGGGACGCGGACACCGGGGAGCTGTTTTTT. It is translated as CASSWDADTGELFF.